These 9 T cell receptor beta chains were sequenced from one sample in a study of cytomegalovirus exposure and HLA in healthy donors. The PCR made use of 60 Vbeta and 13 Jbeta primers. The assay was immunoSEQ multiplex PCR, and TCRdb's table has in-frame clones only and misses some. The repertoire consists of 150,000 to 200,000 clones, with roughly 85% occurring once and the leading ten covering 1.5% to 2%. Sequencing was done on a sample of PBMCs. The receptors derive from a woman younger than 30 in good health and CMV-seronegative.

The chain recombines TRBV7-6 with TRBJ2-7, with 10 bases fitting TRBD1. The germline V gene encodes CDR1 SGHVS and CDR2 FNYEAQ. V lost 5 bases and J lost 4; bases outside the gene matches: 5. The CDR3 is made up of 14 amino acids. CDR3 amino acids: CASSPGQGGYEQYF. CDR3 coding DNA: TGTGCCAGCAGCCCCGGACAGGGGGGATACGAGCAGTACTTC.

The chain uses TRBV4-2 and TRBJ2-1; D is undetermined. Between the trimmed V and J ends, which lost 1 base and 8 bases, there was a span of 18 bases. The CDR3 has 16 amino acids. In germline, CDR1 is LGHNA, CDR2 YNFKEQ. Here the CDR3 DNA reads TGTGCCAGCAGCCAAGGCCCGGTTGCAGGTGGCGATGAGCAGTTCTTC. Amino acid sequence: CASSQGPVAGGDEQFF.

The chain couples TRBV7-8 to TRBJ2-4; 8 nucleotides agree with TRBD2. CDR3 length: 19 residues. The V gene end was trimmed by 6 bases and the J gene end by 0 bases; junction bases not matched to a gene: 16. Germline V lookup: CDR1 SGHVS, CDR2 FQNEAQ. CDR3 coding DNA: TGTGCCAGCAGACCAGCGGGATCTACGGGAGGGTTAGCCAAAAACATTCAGTACTTC. Translated, it gives CASRPAGSTGGLAKNIQYF.

The CDR3 nucleotides are TGTGCCAGCAGGCGGACTAGCGGGCAAAAGGATACGCAGTATTTT. This encodes CASRRTSGQKDTQYF. This rearrangement joins TRBV5-4 to TRBJ2-3, with 11 bases identical to TRBD2. J was trimmed by 6 bases and V by 5 bases; bases with no gene match: 8. The germline V gene encodes CDR1 SGHNT and CDR2 YYREEE (reference sequence). The CDR3 length is 15 residues.

V is TRBV5-1 and J is TRBJ2-3; perhaps TRBD1 as D (6 bases). The germline CDR1 and CDR2 sequences are SGHRS and YFSETQ. V lost 4 bases, J lost 8 bases, and 20 bases lay in between. The CDR3 has 15 amino acids. CDR3 sequence reads: CASSGTALEGGTQYF. CDR3 in DNA: TGCGCCAGCAGCGGTACAGCCCTGGAAGGGGGTACGCAGTATTTT.

The chain recombines TRBV6-5 with TRBJ2-7; 9 bases map to TRBD1. The trim removed 6 bases at V and 6 bases at J, leaving 12 bases unmatched. Germline assignment: CDR1 MNHEY and CDR2 SVGAGI. The CDR3 spans 15 residues. CDR3 nucleotide sequence: TGTGCCAGCAGCCGCGGGACAGGGCGATCGGGCGAGCAGTACTTC. It encodes CASSRGTGRSGEQYF.

The chain joins TRBV5-1 to TRBJ2-5, with 11 bases lining up with TRBD2. V dropped 2 bases and J dropped 5; count of bases not matched to a gene: 2. This CDR3 contains 14 residues. Germline V lookup: CDR1 SGHRS, CDR2 YFSETQ. The CDR3 region is CASSLLAGDETQYF. The DNA of the CDR3 is TGCGCCAGCAGCTTACTAGCGGGAGACGAGACCCAGTACTTC.

The chain combines TRBV28 with TRBJ2-2; TRBD1 matches at 7 bases. CDR1 is MDHEN and CDR2 is SYDVKM in the germline V gene. This CDR3 is built from 16 residues. The V gene end was trimmed by 3 bases and the J gene end by 0 bases; junction bases not matched to a gene: 4. This chain's CDR3 is CASSFRGQTNTGELFF. In DNA, the CDR3 is TGTGCCAGCAGTTTCCGGGGACAGACGAACACCGGGGAGCTGTTTTTT. Complete variable domain (other parts from reference TRBV28 and TRBJ2-2): DVKVTQSSRYLVKRTGEKVFLECVQDMDHENMFWYRQDPGLGLRLIYFSYDVKMKEKGDIPEGYSVSREKKERFSLILESASTNQTSMYLCASSFRGQTNTGELFFGEGSRLTVL.

The chain recombines TRBV11-2 with TRBJ2-7, with TRBD2 matching 8 bases. V dropped 1 base and J dropped 3; count of bases not matched to a gene: 2. Germline CDR1 SGHAT, CDR2 FQNNGV. The CDR3 runs 14 residues. The CDR3 protein is CASSLGTSGYEQYF. The CDR3 DNA sequence: TGTGCCAGCAGCTTAGGTACTAGCGGCTACGAGCAGTACTTC. The full variable domain, its missing parts supplied by reference TRBV11-2 and TRBJ2-7, is EAGVAQSPRYKIIEKRQSVAFWCNPISGHATLYWYQQILGQGPKLLIQFQNNGVVDDSQLPKDRFSAERLKGVDSTLKIQPAKLEDSAVYLCASSLGTSGYEQYFGPGTRLTVT.